A single sample gave rise to the 21 T cell receptor beta chains below, sequenced in a study of control samples from healthy donors and cancer patients. Measured with immunoSEQ multiplex PCR; TCRdb has only the in-frame clones, and not every one. This table has fewer than 85,000 clones, around 92% appearing once. Material: blood. These receptors were taken from a man aged 25-45 years in good health.

The chain employs TRBV19 and TRBJ1-6; maybe TRBD1 (6 bases). This CDR3 is 16 amino acids long. Germline V CDR1 and CDR2: LNHDA, SQIVND (reference sequence). Deletions cut 4 bases from V and 0 bases from J, with 10 bases between. CDR3 in amino acids: CASSTGHLSYNSPLHF. The CDR3 nucleotides read TGTGCCAGTAGTACGGGACACCTCTCCTATAATTCACCCCTCCACTTT.

This chain links TRBV27 with TRBJ1-6; possibly TRBD1 for D (5 bases). CDR3 size: 14 residues. Trimming removed 3 bases at V and 5 bases at J, with 8 bases between. The germline V gene encodes CDR1 MNHEY and CDR2 SMNVEV (reference sequence). The CDR3 DNA is TGTGCCAGCAGTTTCTGGGGGGATAATTCACCCCTCCACTTT. It yields the protein CASSFWGDNSPLHF.

The chain joins TRBV3-1 (or the pseudogene TRBV3-2) to TRBJ2-3; no clear D gene. This CDR3 spans 14 amino acids. Trimming took off 1 base at V and 4 bases at J, with 9 bases between the two ends. The germline CDR1 and CDR2 sequences are LGHDT and YNNKEL (reference sequence). This CDR3 is CASSQGPGPDTQYF. The CDR3 nucleotides read TGTGCCAGCAGCCAAGGTCCAGGACCAGATACGCAGTATTTT.

The chain couples TRBV3-1 (or the pseudogene TRBV3-2) to TRBJ2-5, with TRBD1 identical over 7 bases. The CDR3 length is 16 residues. The germline V gene encodes CDR1 LGHDT and CDR2 YNNKEL (reference sequence). After removal of 4 bases from V and 1 base from J, the junction contained 9 bases not matched to a gene. The CDR3 loop is CASSPNPGTAQETQYF. The CDR3 region has the DNA TGTGCCAGCAGCCCAAACCCTGGGACAGCCCAAGAGACCCAGTACTTC.

This sequence joins TRBV12-3 or TRBV12-4 and TRBJ2-5; no firm D call. Trimming removed 4 bases from V and 7 bases from J, with 13 bases in between. This CDR3 spans 13 amino acids. CDR3 sequence: CASSSGREGTQYF. Written as DNA, the CDR3 is TGTGCCAGCAGTTCCGGACGCGAAGGGACCCAGTACTTC.

In its sample, this clone was seen once. The chain employs TRBV30 and TRBJ2-3; a possible D gene is TRBD2 (5 bases). Germline CDR1 is GTSNPN and CDR2 is SVGIG (reference sequence). The CDR3 has 13 amino acids. Trimming left V 4 bases short and J 3 bases short, with 11 bases between. The CDR3 sequence is CAWTVGVTDTQYF. The CDR3 region has the DNA TGTGCCTGGACGGTGGGAGTGACAGATACGCAGTATTTT. Variable domain in full (rest from reference TRBV30 and TRBJ2-3): SQTIHQWPATLVQPVGSPLSLECTVEGTSNPNLYWYRQAAGRGLQLLFYSVGIGQISSEVPQNLSASRPQDRQFILSSKKLLLSDSGFYLCAWTVGVTDTQYFGPGTRLTVL.

This clone was found once. The chain links TRBV7-9 to TRBJ2-2; D might be TRBD2 (6 bases). V shed 1 base and J shed 9 bases, with 12 bases lying between them. Germline values: CDR1 SEHNR, CDR2 FQNEAQ (reference sequence). The CDR3 extends over 14 amino acids. CDR3 sequence: CASSLETRSRELFF. CDR3 DNA: TGTGCCAGCAGCTTAGAGACTAGGAGCCGGGAGCTGTTTTTT.

The rearrangement links TRBV19 to TRBJ2-2; D possibly corresponds to TRBD1 (5 bases). Germline-derived CDR1 and CDR2 are LNHDA and SQIVND (reference sequence). The V end was cut by 3 bases, the J end by 4 bases, with 12 bases between. This CDR3 comprises 15 residues. The CDR3 DNA follows: TGTGCCAGTAGTATGGACACCCGAGGCACCGGGGAGCTGTTTTTT. Its translation is CASSMDTRGTGELFF.

This sequence joins TRBV4-1 and TRBJ2-7, with D maybe TRBD1 (5 bases). The V and J ends lost 0 bases and 6 bases respectively, with 12 bases between them. Germline CDR1 and CDR2: MGHRA and YSYEKL. The CDR3 loop spans 14 amino acids. This CDR3 reads CASSQESGTGEQYF. DNA of the CDR3: TGCGCCAGCAGCCAAGAATCGGGTACAGGCGAGCAGTACTTC.

V gene TRBV7-2 combines with J gene TRBJ2-3; TRBD2 is a possible D gene (6 bases). CDR3 size: 13 residues. Trimming shortened V by 4 bases and J by 1 base, and 6 bases separated the two germline ends. Germline CDR1 and CDR2: SGHTA and FQGNSA. This CDR3 is CASSWGGTDTQYF. CDR3 DNA: TGTGCCAGCAGCTGGGGGGGCACAGATACGCAGTATTTT.

In its sample, this clone was seen once. V gene TRBV5-4 combines with J gene TRBJ1-2, with 9 nucleotides matching TRBD1. The length of the CDR3 is 14 residues. CDR1 SGHNT and CDR2 YYREEE come from the germline V gene (reference sequence). V was pared by 4 bases and J by 8 bases, with 9 bases of the junction left unmatched. In DNA, the CDR3 is TGTGCCAGCAGCCATAGGGACAGGGTGCGGGGCTACACCTTC. This sequence encodes CASSHRDRVRGYTF.

The V and J genes are TRBV27 and TRBJ1-1, with 7 nucleotides matching TRBD1. V gave up 6 bases and J gave up 6 bases; unmatched junction bases: 13. Germline V gene lookup returns CDR1 MNHEY and CDR2 SMNVEV (reference sequence). This CDR3 has 15 amino acids. Here the CDR3 reads CASRTGDRARAEAFF. Here the CDR3 DNA reads TGTGCCAGCAGGACTGGTGACAGGGCCAGGGCTGAAGCTTTCTTT.

V is TRBV11-2 and J is TRBJ2-2, with unresolved D. The germline CDR1 and CDR2 sequences are SGHAT and FQNNGV. Trimming took off 7 bases at V and 7 bases at J, with 13 bases between the two ends. The CDR3 totals 13 residues. This CDR3 is CASTLGRSGELFF. As DNA, the CDR3 is TGTGCCAGCACGTTAGGTCGGAGCGGGGAGCTGTTTTTT.

On this clone: Other nucleotide sequences in the sample specify the same CDR3. This chain uses TRBV2 with TRBJ1-5; D perhaps matches TRBD1 (5 bases). Per the germline V gene, CDR1 is SNHLY and CDR2 is FYNNEI. CDR3 length: 16 amino acids. V dropped 4 bases and J dropped 2 bases, with 15 bases sitting between them. CDR3 amino acids: CASSGEGSIGNQPQHF. The CDR3 DNA is TGTGCCAGCAGTGGAGAGGGGTCTATCGGCAATCAGCCCCAGCATTTT.

This clone was seen a handful of times. The rearrangement uses TRBV13 and TRBJ2-5; TRBD2 matches at 8 bases. The CDR3 consists of 16 residues. Losses at the gene ends were 0 bases for V and 5 bases for J; bases not matched to a gene: 8. CDR1 is PRHDT and CDR2 is FYEKMQ in the germline V gene (reference sequence). CDR3 coding DNA: TGTGCCAGCAGCTTAGGGGGAGCGGGAGTCGGGGAGACCCAGTACTTC. Its protein is CASSLGGAGVGETQYF.

The genes are TRBV12-3 or TRBV12-4 and TRBJ1-1; D gene uncertain. CDR3 length equals 12 residues. Deletions cut 5 bases from V and 3 bases from J, with 7 bases between. CDR3 sequence (DNA): TGTGCCAGCAGTCCGTCCTACACTGAAGCTTTCTTT. Translation: CASSPSYTEAFF.

This sequence joins TRBV7-3 and TRBJ2-3; possible D gene TRBD1, 6 bases. This CDR3 comprises 16 residues. In germline, CDR1 is SGHTA, CDR2 FQGTGA. V lost 2 bases and J 6 bases, leaving 18 bases between the germline ends. The CDR3 DNA reads TGTGCCAGCAGCTTATCAGGGGACGCAATCCTCGATACGCAGTATTTT. This sequence encodes CASSLSGDAILDTQYF.

V gene TRBV10-3 combines with J gene TRBJ2-1; a possible D gene is TRBD2 (6 bases). The ends were cut back, 3 bases at V and 6 bases at J, with 12 bases in the middle. The germline CDR1 and CDR2 sequences are ENHRY and SYGVKD. The CDR3 sequence is 14 residues long. For the CDR3, the DNA is TGTGCCATCAGTGATGGGACTGCCGGCAATGAGCAGTTCTTC. It codes for CAISDGTAGNEQFF.

The chain recombines TRBV28 with TRBJ1-1; D remains unclear. Germline V gene data show CDR1 as MDHEN and CDR2 as SYDVKM. The germline V and J ends were trimmed by 8 bases and 8 bases, with 21 bases remaining between them. This CDR3 has 14 amino acids. The CDR3 protein is CASLERGRRPEAFF. The CDR3, as DNA: TGTGCCAGCTTAGAGCGGGGTCGCCGGCCCGAAGCTTTCTTT.

This clone has only a few counts. The rearrangement joins TRBV18 to TRBJ1-1; no clear D gene. This CDR3 region has 13 residues. V lost 3 bases, J lost 10 bases, and 15 bases lay in between. In germline, CDR1 is KGHSH, CDR2 LQKENI. In DNA, the CDR3 is TGTGCCAGCTCACCGGAAAGAAAAGGTGGAGCTTTCTTT. It codes for CASSPERKGGAFF.

The chain links TRBV4-2 to TRBJ1-5; the match to TRBD1 covers 8 bases. V lost 4 bases to trimming and J lost 3 bases; unmatched junction nucleotides: 5. Germline loops: CDR1 LGHNA, CDR2 YNFKEQ. The CDR3 is 15 amino acids. As DNA, the CDR3 is TGTGCCAGCAGCCTAGGACAGGGAAACAATCAGCCCCAGCATTTT. Translated, it gives CASSLGQGNNQPQHF.